The clone carrying this TCR beta chain was seen more than once but under ten times. As yet, its antigen is unknown. This entry is derived from a study of early stage breast cancer tumors. Study information: ER+/PR+/HER2- status applied to about 70% of the 16 invasive breast tumors. The study, taken as a whole, reports: Functional markers like CD4, CD8 and FOXP3 were missed in bulk sequencing.

V lost 1 base and J lost 8, with 14 bases in between. Germline-derived CDR1 and CDR2 are SEHNR and FQNEAQ (reference sequence). The CDR3 contains 14 residues. Generated by immunoSEQ multiplex PCR, the TCRdb table keeps only in-frame clones and is missing some. The sample has under 45,000 clones; under 80% are singletons. The TCR comes from a person in their sixties with breast cancer. The V and J genes are TRBV7-9 and TRBJ1-2, with D possibly matching TRBD1 (5 bases). The sample consisted of blood. CDR3 sequence: CASSLVDSGRGYTF. CDR3 sequence (DNA): TGTGCCAGCAGCTTAGTCGACAGTGGGAGAGGCTACACCTTC.